The 7 T cell receptor beta chains below come from one sample, sequenced in a study of T cell responses to AZD1222 COVID-19 vaccine. Here immunoSEQ multiplex PCR was the method, and the copy in TCRdb shows in-frame clones only, minus some. The sample holds about 160,000 clones, around 94% seen once. The material was peripheral blood, obtained on day 0 of AZD1222 vaccination. All receptors derive from an adult in good health.

The DNA for the CDR3 is TGTGCCAGCAGCCTAGGGACAGGGTATCAGCCCCAGCATTTT. Its protein product is CASSLGTGYQPQHF. The rearrangement joins TRBV28 to TRBJ1-5, with 9 bases matching TRBD1. The CDR3 consists of 14 residues. Germline V gene sequence: CDR1 MDHEN, CDR2 SYDVKM. J gave up 5 bases and V 6 bases, and 5 bases lay outside the gene matches.

The chain uses TRBV9 and TRBJ2-2; 8 bases line up with TRBD1. The germline V gene encodes CDR1 SGDLS and CDR2 YYNGEE. J gave up 5 bases and V 0 bases, and 3 bases lay outside the gene matches. The CDR3 sequence is 15 residues long. CDR3 residues: CASSVGTGYTGELFF. CDR3 DNA: TGTGCCAGCAGCGTAGGGACAGGGTATACCGGGGAGCTGTTTTTT.

The genes are TRBV18 and TRBJ1-5, with TRBD1 matching over 7 bases. Germline V CDR1 and CDR2: KGHSH, LQKENI. Germline trimming cut 1 base from V and 4 bases from J; bases unmatched to any gene: 7. The CDR3 is made up of 16 amino acids. DNA for the CDR3: TGTGCCAGCTCACCACGCGGGGCAGGGGGAAATCAGCCCCAGCATTTT. Amino acid sequence: CASSPRGAGGNQPQHF.

The J gene is TRBJ1-5, the V gene TRBV10-2; weak D call: TRBD1 (6 bases). The CDR3 runs to 14 residues. Germline V gene sequence: CDR1 WSHSY, CDR2 SAAADI. V was trimmed by 2 bases and J by 9 bases, leaving 14 bases between them. CDR3 sequence (DNA): TGCGCCAGCAGTGAGGTGGGGGCCGGAGGGCCCCAGCATTTT. Protein sequence: CASSEVGAGGPQHF.

The chain combines TRBV7-2 with TRBJ1-2; TRBD1 is a possible D gene (5 bases). The germline V gene encodes CDR1 SGHTA and CDR2 FQGNSA. The CDR3 has 13 residues. Trimming shortened V by 2 bases and J by 3 bases, and 7 bases separated the two germline ends. This CDR3 reads CASSLLGDYGYTF. DNA of the CDR3: TGTGCCAGCAGCTTATTGGGGGACTATGGCTACACCTTC.

This chain joins TRBV20-1 and TRBJ2-3; D gene uncertain. Trimming removed 7 bases at V and 4 bases at J, with 9 bases between. Germline CDR1 DFQATT, CDR2 SNEGSKA (reference sequence). This CDR3 is built from 11 residues. The CDR3 region has the DNA TGCAGTGTTGATAGCTCAGATACGCAGTATTTT. This codes for CSVDSSDTQYF.

The rearrangement links TRBV2 to TRBJ2-3; D is possibly TRBD2 (5 bases). The CDR3 is 14 amino acids. Germline V gene data show CDR1 as SNHLY and CDR2 as FYNNEI. V shed 6 bases and J shed 3 bases, with 13 bases lying between them. CDR3 residues: CASRRVIETDTQYF. The CDR3 DNA follows: TGTGCCAGCAGGAGGGTGATAGAAACAGATACGCAGTATTTT.